This TCR beta chain originates from a study of regulatory T cells in long-lasting Graves disease. Whole-study results and caveats: Segments TRBV28, TRBJ1-2 and TRBJ2-5 showed preferential usage in persistent disease.

The CDR3 has 15 residues. V dropped 0 bases and J dropped 2 bases, with 8 bases sitting between them. Germline V gene lookup returns CDR1 SGHRS and CDR2 YFSETQ. CDR3 regions were amplified by Arm-PCR using iRepertoire HTBI primers to build TCR beta libraries. TCRdb fed the multiplex PCR reads into MiXCR, producing one record per CDR3 protein. This sample has approximately 250,000 distinct CDR3 sequences, with about 18% found just once. This clonotype has ten or more counts. What it recognizes is unknown. Described time point: newly diagnosed GD, antithyroid drugs for less than 3 months. With RNA extracted from PBMCs as input, the TCR library was made. As a group, patients came from one endocrinology department in Xi'an, China.

This sequence originates from a female donor with Graves disease. The V and J genes are TRBV5-1 and TRBJ2-2; TRBD2 is a possible D gene (6 bases). The sequenced sample was peripheral blood mononuclear cells (PBMCs), obtained at new diagnosis, from a patient treated with antithyroid drugs. In nucleotides, the CDR3 is TGCGCCAGCAGCTTGGACGGGGGAAACACCGGGGAGCTGTTTTTT. Protein product: CASSLDGGNTGELFF.